This T cell receptor (beta chain) was documented in a study of cytomegalovirus exposure and HLA in healthy donors. Study-level points and caveats: Cytomegalovirus status was reportedly diagnosed by the classifier with high sensitivity and specificity. Per a later analysis, HLA-associated TCR beta chains showed more clonal expansion than other, equally common TCR beta chains.

The CDR3 runs to 15 residues. Germline values: CDR1 SGHNT, CDR2 YYREEE (reference sequence). Trimming pared 4 bases from V and 2 bases from J, leaving 13 bases between. As concerns this clone: Antigen specificity is unknown.

With 60 Vbeta and 13 Jbeta primers, the PCR was carried out. In the authors' methods: Roughly 11 million shared chains were among the about 80 million unique TCR beta chains that a later analysis counted. Clones were sequenced by immunoSEQ multiplex PCR, and TCRdb holds only the in-frame ones, with some missing. V and J calls and clone size are those listed in that table; D and trimming were worked out from the DNA. The repertoire holds 120,000 or so clones, with 75% to 90% as singletons. The chain employs TRBV5-4 and TRBJ1-3; possibly TRBD1 for D (5 bases). The sample taken for sequencing was PBMCs. This receptor was identified in a man between 50 and 59 years old in good health and CMV-seronegative. This CDR3 is CASSTRQLTGNTIYF. The CDR3 nucleotides are TGTGCCAGCAGCACCCGACAGTTAACTGGAAACACCATATATTTT.